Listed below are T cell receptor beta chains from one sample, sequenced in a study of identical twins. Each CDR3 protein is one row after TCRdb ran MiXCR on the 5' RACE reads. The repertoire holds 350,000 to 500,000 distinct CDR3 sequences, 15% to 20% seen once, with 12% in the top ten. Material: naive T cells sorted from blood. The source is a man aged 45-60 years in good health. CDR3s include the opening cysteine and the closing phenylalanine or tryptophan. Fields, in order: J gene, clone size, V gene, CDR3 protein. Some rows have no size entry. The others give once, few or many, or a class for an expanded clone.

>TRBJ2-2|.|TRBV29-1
CSVDRGADGELFF
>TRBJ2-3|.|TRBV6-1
CASSWMRGSTDTQYF
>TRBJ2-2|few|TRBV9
CASSVAQGGGNTGELFF
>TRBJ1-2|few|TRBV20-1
CSARVAGYGYTF
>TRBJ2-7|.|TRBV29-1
CSATTRGPYEQYF
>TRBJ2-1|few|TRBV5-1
CASSLEGTGGVDEQFF
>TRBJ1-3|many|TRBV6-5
CASSNLRGQRNTIYF
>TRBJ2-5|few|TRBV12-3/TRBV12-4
CASSFRGAAETQYF
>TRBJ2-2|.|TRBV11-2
CASSPRGAGDLRGELFF
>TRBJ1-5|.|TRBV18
CASSPGTGVQPQHF
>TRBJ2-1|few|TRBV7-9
CASSMTANEQFF
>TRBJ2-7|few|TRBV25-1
CASSGIGTSGSNEQYF
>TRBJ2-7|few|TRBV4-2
CASSQDTGGTTYEQYF
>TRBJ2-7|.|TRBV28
CASNGQGRPYEQYF
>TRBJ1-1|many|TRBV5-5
CASSLLQVTTEAFF
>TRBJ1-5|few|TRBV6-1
CASSSGQVNQPQHF
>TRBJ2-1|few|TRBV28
CASSFGQGHGEQFF
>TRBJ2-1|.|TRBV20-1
CSARERVASFPYNEQFF
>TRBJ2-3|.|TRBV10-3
CAISESTSGSMNTQYF
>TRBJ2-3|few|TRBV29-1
CSVDEVDTQYF
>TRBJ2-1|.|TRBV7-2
CASSLEALNEQFF
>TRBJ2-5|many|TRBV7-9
CASSSGAAIRETQYF
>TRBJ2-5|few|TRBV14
CASSQEVRETQYF
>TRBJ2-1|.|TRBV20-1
CSASPPQRGYNEQFF
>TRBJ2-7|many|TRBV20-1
CSARDRGPYEQYF
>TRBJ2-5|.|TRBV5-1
CASSPWTSGSIKTQYF
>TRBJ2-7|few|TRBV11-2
CASSVGTGGFEQYF
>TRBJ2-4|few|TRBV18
CASRLNTGATAKNIQYF
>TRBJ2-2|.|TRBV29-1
CSILRQGNTGELFF